The text below deals with one T cell receptor (beta chain). Seattle researchers signed up patients amid active infection and tracked them longitudinally. Trimming removed 2 bases from V and 2 bases from J, with 15 bases in between. CDR1 is SGHVS and CDR2 is FQNEAQ in the germline V gene. The CDR3 totals 16 residues. The repertoire was sequenced with immunoSEQ multiplex PCR; TCRdb's copy has only in-frame clones and lacks some. The sample consists of fewer than 350,000 clones, 80% to 95% of them appearing once. The sample comes from a study of blood T cell repertoires in COVID-19. About the study: T cells, B-cell-depleted T cells, or PBMCs supplied cDNA or gDNA.

This chain links TRBV7-8 with TRBJ2-5, with D possibly being TRBD2 (6 bases). The sample taken for sequencing was peripheral blood. The clonotype comes from a woman younger than 45 with COVID-19, enrolled during active disease. The CDR3 loop is CASSLRVLALQETQYF. The CDR3 coding sequence is TGTGCCAGCAGCTTAAGGGTCCTAGCGCTGCAAGAGACCCAGTACTTC.